One and the same sample provided the 19 T cell receptor beta chains below, sequenced in a study of T cells in Graves' hyperthyroidism and ophthalmopathy. The TCR beta CDR3 regions underwent amplification using RNA transcripts as the source. The study used the HTBI primer set for a first-round RT-PCR of the TCR CDR3. TCRdb analysed the multiplex PCR reads with MiXCR anew, one entry per CDR3 protein. Of over 650,000 distinct CDR3 sequences listed, about 45% are singletons. Sequenced input: peripheral blood or thyroid tissue (not recorded which). Every receptor here comes from an adult man with Graves' disease, either hyperthyroidism or ophthalmopathy (not recorded which).

This clonotype has ten or more counts. The chain is built from TRBV10-3 and TRBJ1-4; the D is unclear. The CDR3 is 14 residues long. The V and J ends lost 3 bases and 1 base respectively, with 6 bases between them. CDR1 and CDR2 (germline): ENHRY, SYGVKD. CDR3 DNA: TGTGCCATCAGTGAAAGGGTAACTAATGAAAAACTGTTTTTT. It encodes CAISERVTNEKLFF.

This clonotype was seen more than once but under ten times. The chain is built from TRBV5-6 and TRBJ1-2, with 9 nucleotides matching TRBD1. J gave up 4 bases and V 4 bases, and 8 bases lay outside the gene matches. CDR1 and CDR2 (germline): SGHDT, YYEEEE. The CDR3 is 15 residues long. The CDR3 reads CASSLTGGGSYGYTF. The CDR3 DNA reads as TGTGCCAGCAGCCTGACAGGGGGAGGGAGCTATGGCTACACCTTC.

DNA of the CDR3: TGCAGTGCTATTCCTCCCGGGGCACGGCAAGAGACCCAGTACTTC. Translated, it gives CSAIPPGARQETQYF. The chain has TRBV20-1 and TRBJ2-5, with D possibly being TRBD1 or TRBD2 (5 bases each). V was cut by 4 bases and J by 2 bases, with 17 bases left in between. CDR3 length: 15 residues. Looked up from germline, CDR1 is DFQATT and CDR2 is SNEGSKA (reference sequence).

The rearrangement links TRBV20-1 to TRBJ2-7; D remains unclear. Germline CDR1 is DFQATT and CDR2 is SNEGSKA (reference sequence). The CDR3 has 16 residues. V dropped 2 bases and J dropped 3 bases, with 20 bases sitting between them. CDR3 in amino acids: CSARSIAVAGRYEQYF. CDR3 sequence (DNA): TGCAGTGCTAGATCGATCGCGGTGGCAGGACGCTACGAGCAGTACTTC.

J is TRBJ2-2 and V is TRBV10-2, with TRBD1 matching 7 bases. After removal of 3 bases from V and 6 bases from J, the junction contained 10 bases not matched to a gene. Germline CDR1 and CDR2: WSHSY and SAAADI. The CDR3 contains 16 residues. The CDR3 protein is CASSEPSGTDAGELFF. In nucleotides, the CDR3 is TGCGCCAGCAGTGAACCCTCCGGGACAGATGCCGGGGAGCTGTTTTTT.

The CDR3 protein is CSAVPGRREKLFF. The CDR3 nucleotides are TGCAGTGCGGTGCCGGGACGGCGAGAAAAACTGTTTTTT. This chain connects TRBV20-1 to TRBJ1-4; possible D gene TRBD1, 5 bases. Germline CDR1 is DFQATT and CDR2 is SNEGSKA (reference sequence). The CDR3 length is 13 residues. Trimming took off 6 bases at V and 8 bases at J, with 16 bases between the two ends.

In this sample, this clonotype turned up a few times. V is TRBV29-1 and J is TRBJ2-7; 7 bases agree with TRBD1. This CDR3 is 15 amino acids long. Germline-derived CDR1 and CDR2 are SQVTM and ANQGSEA. Losses at the gene ends were 0 bases for V and 2 bases for J; bases not matched to a gene: 7. CDR3 amino acids: CSVEDRGQLTYEQYF. CDR3 in DNA: TGCAGCGTTGAAGATCGGGGACAGCTAACCTACGAGCAGTACTTC.

V and J are TRBV7-8 and TRBJ2-5, with no clear D. The CDR3 contains 14 residues. Germline assignment: CDR1 SGHVS and CDR2 FQNEAQ. Trimming left V 1 base short and J 4 bases short, with 10 bases between. CDR3 residues: CASSLVGVGETQYF. The CDR3 region has the DNA TGTGCCAGCAGCTTAGTGGGTGTAGGAGAGACCCAGTACTTC.

This clonotype was picked up many times. The CDR3 reads CSVEADRDNEKLFF. The CDR3, as DNA: TGCAGCGTTGAAGCCGACAGAGACAATGAAAAACTGTTTTTT. This chain links TRBV29-1 with TRBJ1-4; TRBD1 is a possible D gene (5 bases). The CDR3 has 14 amino acids. Germline assignment: CDR1 SQVTM and CDR2 ANQGSEA. V was clipped by 1 base and J by 5 bases, with 11 bases between them.

The V and J genes are TRBV12-3 or TRBV12-4 and TRBJ1-2; D call uncertain. Trimming shortened V by 6 bases and J by 2 bases, and 19 bases separated the two germline ends. The CDR3 is 16 residues long. CDR3 bases: TGTGCCAGCAGCCCAGACCCCCATAGAAGAAACTATGGCTACACCTTC. It codes for CASSPDPHRRNYGYTF.

Ten or more counts support this clonotype. This chain uses TRBV2 with TRBJ1-4, with D hard to call. The CDR3 runs to 14 residues. Trimming pared 7 bases from V and 0 bases from J, leaving 9 bases between. The germline CDR1 and CDR2 sequences are SNHLY and FYNNEI. CDR3 DNA: TGTGCCAGCATGCGGACGGCAACTAATGAAAAACTGTTTTTT. It encodes CASMRTATNEKLFF.

The genes are TRBV2 and TRBJ1-4; 7 bases match TRBD1. V lost 8 bases to trimming and J lost 6 bases; unmatched junction nucleotides: 9. The CDR3 consists of 14 residues. The germline CDR1 and CDR2 sequences are SNHLY and FYNNEI. CDR3: CASSPQGFDEKLFF. CDR3 sequence (DNA): TGTGCCAGCTCACCACAGGGGTTTGATGAAAAACTGTTTTTT. The full variable domain, rest sourced from reference TRBV2 and TRBJ1-4, is EPEVTQTPSHQVTQMGQEVILRCVPISNHLYFYWYRQILGQKVEFLVSFYNNEISEKSEIFDDQFSVERPDGSNFTLKIRSTKLEDSAMYFCASSPQGFDEKLFFGSGTQLSVL.

The table lists this clonotype with many counts. The J gene is TRBJ1-5, the V gene TRBV29-1; a weak D match, TRBD1 (5 bases). CDR1 SQVTM and CDR2 ANQGSEA come from the germline V gene. The CDR3 covers 13 residues. Deletions cut 6 bases from V and 7 bases from J, with 16 bases between. CDR3 DNA sequence: TGCAGCGTGGTCTCGACACGGGGCCAGCCCCAGCATTTT. Translating gives CSVVSTRGQPQHF.

The rearrangement links TRBV20-1 to TRBJ1-1; possible D gene TRBD1, 5 bases. Deletions cut 4 bases from V and 2 bases from J, with 23 bases between. The CDR3 spans 17 residues. CDR1 is DFQATT and CDR2 is SNEGSKA in the germline V gene (reference sequence). In DNA form, the CDR3 reads TGCAGTGCTAATTGGGGCCGGGTGCCTTTTCTTAACACTGAAGCTTTCTTT. Amino acids: CSANWGRVPFLNTEAFF.

This clonotype was seen more than once but under ten times. The J gene is TRBJ1-5, the V gene TRBV5-8; D call uncertain. With 1 base removed from V and 0 bases from J, the gap between germline ends came to 5 bases. The CDR3 covers 14 residues. From germline, CDR1 is SGHTS and CDR2 YDEGEE. CDR3 protein: CASSLPNSNQPQHF. The CDR3 nucleotides read TGTGCCAGCAGCTTGCCAAATAGCAATCAGCCCCAGCATTTT.

The chain recombines TRBV15 with TRBJ1-4; 8 positions agree with TRBD1. The J segment lost 6 bases and the V segment lost 2 bases, leaving 5 bases of the junction unmatched. CDR3 length equals 15 residues. Looked up from germline, CDR1 is LNHNV and CDR2 is YYDKDF (reference sequence). The CDR3 bases are TGTGCCACCAGCAGAAAACAGGGGGGAGATGAAAAACTGTTTTTT. This translates into CATSRKQGGDEKLFF.

J is TRBJ1-5 and V is TRBV25-1; a possible D gene is TRBD1 (5 bases). V lost 1 base to trimming and J lost 1 base, with 8 bases between them. The CDR3 contains 15 residues. From germline, CDR1 is MGHDK and CDR2 SYGVNS. The CDR3 nucleotides are TGTGCCAGCAGTGAATTTGGGGGAAGCAATCAGCCCCAGCATTTT. It specifies CASSEFGGSNQPQHF.

This clonotype was recorded only once. Given a much more abundant clone one base away, this may be a read error. The chain links TRBV7-8 to TRBJ2-5, with 10 bases fitting TRBD2. Germline lookup yields CDR1 SGHVS and CDR2 FQNEAQ. The CDR3 consists of 15 residues. DNA of the CDR3: TGTGCCAGCGGCTTAACTAGCGGGGAAGGAGAGACCCAGTACTTC. It codes for CASGLTSGEGETQYF. Variable domain in full (rest from reference TRBV7-8 and TRBJ2-5): GAGVSQSPRYKVAKRGQDVALRCDPISGHVSLFWYQQALGQGPEFLTYFQNEAQLDKSGLPSDRFFAERPEGSVSTLKIQRTQQEDSAVYLCASGLTSGEGETQYFGPGTRLLVL.

V and J are TRBV6-5 and TRBJ2-7; no firm D call. The CDR3 consists of 16 residues. CDR1 is MNHEY, CDR2 SVGAGI, per germline. The V end lost 4 bases, the J end lost 9 bases, and 25 bases lay between the germline ends. The CDR3 spells CASSSRETRRLRGQYF. The CDR3 DNA reads TGTGCCAGCAGTTCCCGAGAGACCCGGCGGCTACGCGGGCAGTACTTC.